This T cell receptor beta chain appears in the sequencing data of a study of blood T cells in healthy people across ages. Together with a sample-barcoded 5' primer, a J-beta primer mix was included in a second PCR lasting about 7 to 12 cycles. Using its own MiXCR run on the 5' RACE reads, TCRdb lists one record per CDR3 protein. The sample records 750,000 to 950,000 distinct CDR3 sequences, roughly 26% being singletons. Germline-derived CDR1 and CDR2 are LGHNA and YNFKEQ. Germline trimming cut 3 bases from V and 0 bases from J; bases unmatched to any gene: 4. CDR3 length: 16 amino acids. Another study also made use of these data, one on T cells of mothers and their children.

The specimen sequenced was blood. The rearrangement joins TRBV4-2 to TRBJ1-4, with TRBD1 identical over 7 bases. The receptor comes from a boy aged 5-17 years in good health. Written as DNA, the CDR3 is TGTGCCAGCAGCCAGAAAGGGACAGCAACTAATGAAAAACTGTTTTTT. It translates to CASSQKGTATNEKLFF.